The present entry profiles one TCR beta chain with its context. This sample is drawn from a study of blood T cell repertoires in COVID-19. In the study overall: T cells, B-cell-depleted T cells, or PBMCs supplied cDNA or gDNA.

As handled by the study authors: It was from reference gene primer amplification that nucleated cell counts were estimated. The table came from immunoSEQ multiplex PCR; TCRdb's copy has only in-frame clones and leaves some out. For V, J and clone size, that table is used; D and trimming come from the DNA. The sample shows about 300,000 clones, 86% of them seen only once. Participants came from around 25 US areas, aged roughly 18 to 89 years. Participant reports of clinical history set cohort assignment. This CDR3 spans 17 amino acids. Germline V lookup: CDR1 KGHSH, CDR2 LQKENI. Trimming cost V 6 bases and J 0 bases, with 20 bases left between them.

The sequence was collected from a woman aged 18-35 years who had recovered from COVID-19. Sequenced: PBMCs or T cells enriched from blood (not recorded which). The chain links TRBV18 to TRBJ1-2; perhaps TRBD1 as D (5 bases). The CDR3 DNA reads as TGTGCCAGCTCGCCTATTTATTCCGACAGACCTAACTATGGCTACACCTTC. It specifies CASSPIYSDRPNYGYTF.